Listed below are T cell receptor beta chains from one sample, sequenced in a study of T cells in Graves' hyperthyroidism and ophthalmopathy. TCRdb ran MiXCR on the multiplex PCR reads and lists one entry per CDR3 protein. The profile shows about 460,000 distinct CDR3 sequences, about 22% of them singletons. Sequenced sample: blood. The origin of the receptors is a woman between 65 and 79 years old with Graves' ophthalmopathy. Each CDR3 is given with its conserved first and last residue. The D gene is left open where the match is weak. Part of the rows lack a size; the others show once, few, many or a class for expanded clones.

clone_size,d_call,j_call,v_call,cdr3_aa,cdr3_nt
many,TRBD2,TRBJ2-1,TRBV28,CASSFSGMSYNEQFF,TGTGCCAGCAGTTTTAGCGGGATGAGCTACAATGAGCAGTTCTTC
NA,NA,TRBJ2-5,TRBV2,CASSDWGTQYF,TGTGCCAGCAGTGACTGGGGGACCCAGTACTTC
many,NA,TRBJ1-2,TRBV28,CASSLPGRPYGYTF,TGTGCCAGCAGCTTACCCGGCCGCCCCTATGGCTACACCTTC
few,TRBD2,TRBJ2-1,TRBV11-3,CASSLDLSGRADNEQFF,TGTGCCAGCAGCTTAGATCTGAGCGGGAGGGCCGACAATGAGCAGTTCTTC
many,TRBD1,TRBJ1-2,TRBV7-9,CASSQGGTAQGYTF,TGTGCCAGCAGCCAAGGCGGGACAGCTCAGGGCTACACCTTC
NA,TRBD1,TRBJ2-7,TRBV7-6,CASSLLGTGGGEQYF,TGTGCCAGCAGCTTATTGGGGACAGGGGGCGGCGAGCAGTACTTC
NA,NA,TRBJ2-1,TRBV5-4,CASSLGRPRRNEQFF,TGTGCCAGCAGCTTGGGTCGCCCAAGAAGGAATGAGCAGTTCTTC
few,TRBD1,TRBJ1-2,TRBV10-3,CAISETGDPSGYTF,TGTGCCATCAGTGAGACAGGGGACCCCTCTGGCTACACCTTC
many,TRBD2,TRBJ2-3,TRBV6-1,CASRKSGRAFTDTQYF,TGTGCCAGCAGAAAAAGCGGGAGGGCCTTCACAGATACGCAGTATTTT
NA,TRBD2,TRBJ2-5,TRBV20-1,CSARGGLRYLQYF,TGCAGTGCTAGGGGGGGACTACGTTACCTCCAGTACTTC
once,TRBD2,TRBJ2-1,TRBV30,CAWNMGLAGGSYNEQFF,TGTGCCTGGAATATGGGACTAGCGGGAGGATCCTACAATGAGCAGTTCTTC
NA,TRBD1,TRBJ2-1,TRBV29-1,CSVLPGQGYNEQFF,TGCAGCGTTTTACCGGGACAGGGTTACAATGAGCAGTTCTTC
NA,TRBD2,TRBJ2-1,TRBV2,CASIGTSGYGEQFF,TGTGCCAGCATAGGGACTAGCGGGTATGGTGAGCAGTTCTTC
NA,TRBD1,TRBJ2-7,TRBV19,CASSSRDSTYEQYF,TGTGCCAGTAGTAGCCGGGACAGTACTTACGAGCAGTACTTC
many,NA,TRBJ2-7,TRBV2,CASSGGSSVEQYF,TGTGCCAGCAGTGGGGGGAGCTCCGTCGAGCAGTACTTC
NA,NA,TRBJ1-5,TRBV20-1,CSAGDIQPQHF,TGCAGTGCGGGGGATATTCAGCCCCAGCATTTT
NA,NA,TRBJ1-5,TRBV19,CASEEGGGQPQHF,TGTGCCAGCGAGGAGGGGGGGGGTCAGCCCCAGCATTTT
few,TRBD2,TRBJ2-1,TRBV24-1,CATSDFGREGHNEQFF,TGTGCCACCAGTGATTTTGGGAGGGAGGGCCATAATGAGCAGTTCTTC
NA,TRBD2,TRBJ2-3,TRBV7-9,CASSLGLAGGKDTQYF,TGTGCCAGCAGCTTAGGCCTAGCGGGAGGTAAAGATACGCAGTATTTT
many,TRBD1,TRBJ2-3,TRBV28,CASSQGQATDTQYF,TGTGCCAGCAGTCAGGGACAGGCTACAGATACGCAGTATTTT
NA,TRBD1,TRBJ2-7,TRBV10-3,CAITDPEGQGLRSYEQYF,TGTGCCATCACTGACCCCGAGGGACAGGGATTGCGGTCCTACGAGCAGTACTTC
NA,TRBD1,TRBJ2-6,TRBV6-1,CASKWTGLSGANVLTF,TGTGCCAGCAAGTGGACAGGGCTCTCTGGGGCCAACGTCCTGACTTTC
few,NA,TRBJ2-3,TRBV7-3,CASSPIGGSTDTQYF,TGTGCCAGCAGCCCAATTGGGGGCAGCACAGATACGCAGTATTTT
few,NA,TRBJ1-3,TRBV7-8,CASSLNRANSGNTIYF,TGTGCCAGCAGCTTAAACAGGGCCAACTCTGGAAACACCATATATTTT
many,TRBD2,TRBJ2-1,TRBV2,CASVGAGGIHRNEQFF,TGTGCCAGCGTGGGGGCGGGAGGGATCCATCGCAATGAGCAGTTCTTC
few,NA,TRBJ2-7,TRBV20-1,CSAPGLAWSSYEQYF,TGCAGTGCCCCGGGGTTAGCATGGAGCTCCTACGAGCAGTACTTC
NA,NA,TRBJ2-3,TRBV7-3,CASRKGGGTDTQYF,TGTGCCAGCAGAAAGGGAGGAGGCACAGATACGCAGTATTTT
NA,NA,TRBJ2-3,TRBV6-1,CASSRRTPDTQYF,TGTGCCAGCAGTCGCCGGACCCCAGATACGCAGTATTTT
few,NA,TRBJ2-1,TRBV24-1,CATSAASNEQFF,TGTGCCACCAGTGCAGCATCCAATGAGCAGTTCTTC
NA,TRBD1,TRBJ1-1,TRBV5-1,CASSLETGVTEAFF,TGCGCCAGCAGCTTGGAGACAGGGGTCACTGAAGCTTTCTTT
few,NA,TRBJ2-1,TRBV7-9,CASSLASWEGPRGSYNEQFF,TGTGCCAGCAGCTTAGCGAGTTGGGAGGGGCCCAGGGGCTCCTACAATGAGCAGTTCTTC
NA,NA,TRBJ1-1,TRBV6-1,CASRLVAGAPTEAFF,TGTGCCAGCAGGCTCGTGGCAGGTGCCCCCACTGAAGCTTTCTTT
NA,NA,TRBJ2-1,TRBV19,CASSNVPDSYNEQFF,TGTGCCAGTAGTAATGTTCCGGACAGCTACAATGAGCAGTTCTTC
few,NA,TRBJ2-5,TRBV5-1,CASSYTGGVETQYF,TGCGCCAGCAGCTACACAGGGGGGGTCGAGACCCAGTACTTC
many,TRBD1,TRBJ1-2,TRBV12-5,CASGLGETGALRGYTF,TGTGCTAGTGGTTTAGGAGAGACAGGGGCTCTTAGAGGCTACACCTTC
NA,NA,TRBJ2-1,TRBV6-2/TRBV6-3,CASSYVRATYNEQFF,TGTGCCAGCAGTTACGTCCGGGCAACCTACAATGAGCAGTTCTTC
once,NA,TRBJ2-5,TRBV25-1,CASSDTGPQETQYF,TGTGCCAGCAGTGATACAGGGCCCCAAGAGACCCAGTACTTC
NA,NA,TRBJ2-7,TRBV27,CASSLSRGDYEQYF,TGTGCCAGCAGTTTATCCAGGGGTGACTACGAGCAGTACTTC
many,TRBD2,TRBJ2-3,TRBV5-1,CASRTSGLLTDTQYF,TGCGCCAGCCGAACTAGCGGGCTCCTCACAGATACGCAGTATTTT
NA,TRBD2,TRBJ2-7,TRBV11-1,CASSSWTSGSYEQYF,TGTGCCAGCAGCTCCTGGACTAGCGGGAGCTACGAGCAGTACTTC
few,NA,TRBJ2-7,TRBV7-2,CASSLRGRGEQYF,TGTGCCAGCAGCTTAAGGGGAAGAGGCGAGCAGTACTTC
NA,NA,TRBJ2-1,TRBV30,CAWTGGSFFNNEQFF,TGTGCCTGGACGGGCGGAAGCTTTTTCAACAATGAGCAGTTCTTC
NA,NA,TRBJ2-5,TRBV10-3,CAISDSGSGDETQYF,TGTGCCATCAGTGACTCAGGGTCGGGGGATGAGACCCAGTACTTC
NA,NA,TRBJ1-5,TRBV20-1,CSARGPGRINQPQHF,TGCAGTGCTAGAGGGCCGGGACGGATCAATCAGCCCCAGCATTTT
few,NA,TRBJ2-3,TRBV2,CASTPSVTGSTDTQYF,TGTGCCAGCACCCCCAGTGTAACGGGGAGCACAGATACGCAGTATTTT
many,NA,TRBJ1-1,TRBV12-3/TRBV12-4,CASSQQGDGRAFF,TGTGCCAGCAGTCAACAGGGAGACGGACGAGCTTTCTTT
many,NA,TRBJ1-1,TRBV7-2,CASSLEGTVAEAFF,TGTGCCAGCAGCTTAGAGGGGACTGTGGCTGAAGCTTTCTTT
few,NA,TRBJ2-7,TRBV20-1,CSARDKNPYEQYF,TGCAGTGCTAGGGACAAAAATCCCTACGAGCAGTACTTC
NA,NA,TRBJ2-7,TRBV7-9,CASSLGGSRSMYF,TGTGCCAGCAGCTTAGGAGGAAGTAGGAGTATGTACTTC
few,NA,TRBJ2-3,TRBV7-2,CASSSLFGEVTDTQYF,TGTGCCAGCAGCTCTCTTTTCGGGGAGGTCACAGATACGCAGTATTTT
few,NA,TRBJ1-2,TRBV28,CASSLEIIVNYGYTF,TGTGCCAGCAGTTTGGAGATCATCGTTAACTATGGCTACACCTTC
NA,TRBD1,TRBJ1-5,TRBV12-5,CASALTGWDQPQHF,TGTGCTAGTGCCTTGACAGGGTGGGATCAGCCCCAGCATTTT
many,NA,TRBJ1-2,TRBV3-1,CASSRVPDYGYTF,TGTGCCAGCAGCCGGGTTCCAGACTATGGCTACACCTTC
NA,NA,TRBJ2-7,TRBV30,CAWSVRSPLSGEQYF,TGTGCCTGGAGTGTACGTTCTCCATTGTCGGGGGAGCAGTACTTC
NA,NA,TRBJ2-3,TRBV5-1,CASSLASGLGNTDTQYF,TGCGCCAGCAGCTTGGCGTCGGGCTTGGGGAACACAGATACGCAGTATTTT
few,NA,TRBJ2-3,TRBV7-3,CASSLYPPRGLGTDTQYF,TGTGCCAGCAGCTTATACCCCCCCCGAGGGCTTGGCACGGATACGCAGTATTTT
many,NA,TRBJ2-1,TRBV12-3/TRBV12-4,CASISTTHDEQFF,TGTGCCAGCATCTCGACTACTCACGATGAGCAGTTCTTC
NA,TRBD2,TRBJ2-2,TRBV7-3,CASSKGLAVNTGELFF,TGTGCCAGCAGCAAGGGACTAGCGGTCAACACCGGGGAGCTGTTTTTT
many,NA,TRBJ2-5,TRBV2,CASSEGRPRYF,TGTGCCAGCAGTGAAGGCCGACCGCGGTACTTC
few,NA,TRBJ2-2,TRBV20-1,CSARTKFGPWWELFF,TGCAGTGCTAGAACCAAGTTTGGGCCCTGGTGGGAGCTGTTTTTT